This passage covers 26 T cell receptor beta chains from one sample sequenced in a study of response to subunit inactivated influenza vaccine. TCRdb passed the RT-PCR reads through MiXCR, listing each CDR3 protein once. The table has about 610,000 distinct CDR3 sequences, less than 15% seen once. Sample: PBMCs from blood, taken approximately 13 days after vaccination. The receptors were gathered from a man aged 50 to 60 who received an inactivated influenza vaccine.

This clonotype was found a few times. The chain uses TRBV11-2 and TRBJ2-2; D might be TRBD2 (5 bases). The V end lost 5 bases, the J end lost 4 bases, and 20 bases lay between the germline ends. Germline assignment: CDR1 SGHAT and CDR2 FQNNGV. CDR3 length: 17 amino acids. The CDR3 loop is CASSLRSSGSSTGELFF. CDR3 DNA: TGTGCCAGCAGCCTCCGGTCATCGGGGTCCAGCACCGGGGAGCTGTTTTTT.

In its sample, this clonotype was seen many times. This chain joins TRBV11-2 and TRBJ2-4; 11 nucleotides agree with TRBD2. CDR1 and CDR2 from the germline V gene are SGHAT and FQNNGV. Trimming took 2 bases from V and 2 from J; bases not matched to a gene: 8. The CDR3 extends over 18 amino acids. The CDR3 protein is CASSLLSGGAVTKNIQYF. As DNA, the CDR3 is TGTGCCAGCAGCTTACTTAGCGGGGGGGCAGTTACCAAAAACATTCAGTACTTC.

Only a few counts were recorded for this clonotype. One end of the junction does not line up with germline, which may come from a read error. The rearrangement links TRBV15 to TRBJ2-1; TRBD1 matches at 9 bases. CDR3 length: 15 amino acids. Per germline, CDR1 LNHNV and CDR2 YYDKDF (reference sequence). The CDR3 DNA sequence: TGTGCCAGCAGCAGAGCAGGACAGGGGCACAATGAGCAGTTCTTC. It is translated as CASSRAGQGHNEQFF.

This clonotype was counted only a few times. V and J are TRBV5-1 and TRBJ1-4; 7 bases line up with TRBD1. CDR3 size: 14 residues. Germline CDR1 and CDR2: SGHRS and YFSETQ. The V and J ends lost 3 bases and 3 bases, in that order; junction bases with no gene match: 2. The CDR3 is CASSSGTANEKLFF. DNA for the CDR3: TGCGCCAGCAGCTCTGGGACAGCTAATGAAAAACTGTTTTTT.

This clonotype was detected only a few times. The chain has TRBV12-3 or TRBV12-4 and TRBJ2-7, with TRBD1 matching over 9 bases. V shed 4 bases and J 6 bases; nucleotides not matched to a gene: 7. The CDR3 totals 14 residues. CDR3 protein: CASSSRDRDSEQYF. CDR3 coding DNA: TGTGCCAGCAGTTCCCGGGACAGGGACTCCGAGCAGTACTTC.

The chain carries TRBV5-1 and TRBJ2-3, with D maybe TRBD2 (5 bases). The CDR3 is made up of 16 amino acids. Looked up from germline, CDR1 is SGHRS and CDR2 is YFSETQ. V was pared by 3 bases and J by 3 bases, with 17 bases between. The CDR3 region is CASSWRSPSGTDTQYF. The CDR3 region has the DNA TGCGCCAGCAGCTGGAGGTCACCGAGCGGAACAGATACGCAGTATTTT.

This clonotype appeared a few times. The V gene is TRBV7-8, the J gene TRBJ2-5, with D maybe TRBD2 (7 bases). CDR1 and CDR2 (germline): SGHVS, FQNEAQ. Trimming took 5 bases from V and 4 from J, leaving 17 bases between them. The CDR3 runs to 15 residues. CDR3 nucleotides: TGTGCCAGCAGCGTATCCGGGGGGCGAAGAGAGACCCAGTACTTC. Protein sequence: CASSVSGGRRETQYF.

The chain carries TRBV5-5 and TRBJ2-2; D gene ambiguous. V lost 0 bases, J lost 4 bases, and 7 bases lay in between. The CDR3 covers 14 residues. The germline V gene has CDR1 SGHKS and CDR2 YYEKEE (reference sequence). The CDR3 is CASSLVQVTGELFF. For the CDR3, the DNA is TGTGCCAGCAGCTTGGTTCAGGTCACCGGGGAGCTGTTTTTT.

This chain uses TRBV9 with TRBJ2-3; tentatively, D is TRBD1 (5 bases). Germline CDR1 reads SGDLS; CDR2 reads YYNGEE. Trimming stripped 4 bases from V and 0 bases from J, with 12 bases between. This CDR3 is built from 15 residues. This CDR3 reads CASSSGAYSTDTQYF. The CDR3 nucleotides are TGTGCCAGCAGCTCTGGGGCGTATAGCACAGATACGCAGTATTTT. Variable domain in full (rest from reference TRBV9 and TRBJ2-3): DSGVTQTPKHLITATGQRVTLRCSPRSGDLSVYWYQQSLDQGLQFLIQYYNGEERAKGNILERFSAQQFPDLHSELNLSSLELGDSALYFCASSSGAYSTDTQYFGPGTRLTVL.

Only a few counts were recorded for this clonotype. The CDR3 region is CAGSGDSYEQYF. The CDR3 nucleotides are TGTGCCGGATCGGGGGACTCCTACGAGCAGTACTTC. V usage is TRBV10-3 and J usage is TRBJ2-7, with D perhaps TRBD2 (6 bases). Germline lookup yields CDR1 ENHRY and CDR2 SYGVKD. The CDR3 loop spans 12 amino acids. Trimming shortened V by 11 bases and J by 0 bases, and 11 bases separated the two germline ends.

V usage is TRBV20-1 and J usage is TRBJ2-3, with a weak D call TRBD1 (5 bases). V was shortened by 3 bases and J by 0 bases, with 16 bases between the two germline ends. This CDR3 spans 16 amino acids. CDR1 is DFQATT and CDR2 is SNEGSKA in the germline V gene (reference sequence). CDR3 nucleotides: TGCAGTGCTAGCCCCCCGGGCCAGGGAAGCACAGATACGCAGTATTTT. Its translation is CSASPPGQGSTDTQYF.

The chain links TRBV20-1 to TRBJ2-1, with D unresolved. Germline CDR1 DFQATT, CDR2 SNEGSKA (reference sequence). The CDR3 runs 16 residues. V was trimmed by 0 bases and J by 6 bases, leaving 18 bases between them. CDR3 in amino acids: CSARDGSRGIRNEQFF. CDR3 nucleotides: TGCAGTGCTAGAGATGGTTCTAGAGGTATTCGCAATGAGCAGTTCTTC.

The rearrangement uses TRBV12-3 or TRBV12-4 and TRBJ1-1, with 7 bases lining up with TRBD1. The CDR3 length is 15 residues. The V and J ends lost 6 bases and 2 bases, in that order; junction bases with no gene match: 9. The CDR3 region is CASRQDRSDNTEAFF. The CDR3 coding sequence is TGTGCCAGCAGACAGGACAGGTCCGACAACACTGAAGCTTTCTTT.

CDR3 protein: CASSLVGLTYNEQFF. CDR3 in DNA: TGTGCCAGCAGCTTAGTGGGCCTGACTTACAATGAGCAGTTCTTC. This chain links TRBV7-2 with TRBJ2-1; no firm D call. Germline CDR1 SGHTA, CDR2 FQGNSA. V lost 1 base and J lost 4, with 11 bases in between. The length of the CDR3 is 15 residues.

This clonotype was seen a few times. The gene calls are TRBV15 and TRBJ2-7, with D possibly being TRBD2 (6 bases). The CDR3 is 15 residues long. V dropped 0 bases and J dropped 4 bases, with 13 bases sitting between them. Germline CDR1 is LNHNV and CDR2 is YYDKDF (reference sequence). The CDR3 DNA sequence: TGTGCCACCAGCAGAGACTGGGGGGTTTATTACGAGCAGTACTTC. Translating it yields CATSRDWGVYYEQYF.

The chain uses TRBV7-8 and TRBJ2-5, with 11 positions matching TRBD2. Trimming at V came to 6 bases and at J to 5 bases, leaving 20 bases not matched to a gene. The CDR3 runs to 19 residues. Germline-derived CDR1 and CDR2 are SGHVS and FQNEAQ. In nucleotides, the CDR3 is TGTGCCAGCAGTTCCAGACTACTAGCGGGAGACGGATATATGGAGACCCAGTACTTC. It yields the protein CASSSRLLAGDGYMETQYF.

Details on this clonotype: The germline gene is not matched at one end of the junction; a read error may be the cause. CDR3 amino acids: CASSAPGPSSYEQSF. CDR3 nucleotides: TGTGCCAGCAGTGCCCCAGGGCCCTCCTCCTACGAGCAGTCCTTC. J is TRBJ2-7 and V is TRBV12-3 or TRBV12-4; a weak D match, TRBD1 (5 bases). CDR3 size: 15 residues.

V usage is TRBV6-5 and J usage is TRBJ1-5; weak D call: TRBD1 (5 bases). Germline CDR1 and CDR2: MNHEY and SVGAGI. The length of the CDR3 is 18 residues. The germline V and J ends were trimmed by 0 bases and 0 bases, with 15 bases remaining between them. CDR3 nucleotides: TGTGCCAGCAGTTACTCGACCAGGGTGCGCTATAGCAATCAGCCCCAGCATTTT. Translation: CASSYSTRVRYSNQPQHF.

The V call is TRBV4-3, the J call TRBJ2-6; D is undetermined. This CDR3 has 17 residues. V was pared by 0 bases and J by 5 bases, with 14 bases between. CDR1 and CDR2 from the germline V gene are LGHNA and YSLEER. The CDR3: CASSQDYLSYRANVLTF. The CDR3 DNA is TGCGCCAGCAGCCAAGATTATTTGAGTTACCGGGCCAACGTCCTGACTTTC.

The chain employs TRBV6-5 and TRBJ2-3, with 11 bases that match TRBD2. The CDR3 is 18 amino acids. V was pared by 0 bases and J by 4 bases, with 9 bases of the junction left unmatched. CDR1 and CDR2 (germline): MNHEY, SVGAGI. The CDR3 loop reads CASSYSSGGAPGADTQYF. The CDR3 DNA is TGTGCCAGCAGTTACTCTAGCGGGGGGGCCCCCGGGGCAGATACGCAGTATTTT.

CDR3 DNA sequence: TGTGCCAGCAAATTGGACAGTAATTCACCCCTCCACTTT. Protein: CASKLDSNSPLHF. The chain has TRBV7-2 and TRBJ1-6; weak D call: TRBD1 (6 bases). Germline-derived CDR1 and CDR2 are SGHTA and FQGNSA. This CDR3 is built from 13 residues. V was cut by 7 bases and J by 6 bases, with 10 bases left in between.

This chain joins TRBV2 and TRBJ2-3; D is ambiguous. CDR1 and CDR2 (germline): SNHLY, FYNNEI. The CDR3 is made up of 15 amino acids. Trimming cost V 7 bases and J 6 bases, with 20 bases left between them. CDR3 sequence reads: CASTPGPTFTDTQYF. The CDR3 nucleotides read TGTGCCAGCACCCCTGGCCCAACATTTACGGATACGCAGTATTTT.

This clonotype was observed a handful of times. The chain has TRBV7-9 and TRBJ1-1; D ambiguous. This CDR3 is built from 12 residues. Germline-derived CDR1 and CDR2 are SEHNR and FQNEAQ (reference sequence). The V end was cut by 8 bases, the J end by 11 bases, with 18 bases between. The CDR3: CASSHRVGNAFF. CDR3 DNA sequence: TGTGCCAGCTCACACCGGGTGGGCAACGCTTTCTTT.

This clonotype was observed a few times. The chain carries TRBV5-1 and TRBJ2-2; tentative D call: TRBD1 (6 bases). Trimming took 1 base from V and 6 from J, leaving 13 bases between them. The CDR3 covers 15 residues. Looked up from germline, CDR1 is SGHRS and CDR2 is YFSETQ. This chain's CDR3 is CASSLLQGFAGELFF. CDR3 nucleotide sequence: TGCGCCAGCAGCTTGCTTCAGGGGTTCGCCGGGGAGCTGTTTTTT.

The sample holds a few counts of this clonotype. The chain links TRBV10-3 to TRBJ2-1, with TRBD1 matching over 11 bases. Germline trimming cut 6 bases from V and 8 bases from J; bases unmatched to any gene: 6. Germline V CDR1 and CDR2: ENHRY, SYGVKD. The CDR3 covers 14 residues. The CDR3 is CAISGTGGRDEQFF. CDR3 nucleotide sequence: TGTGCCATCAGCGGGACAGGGGGACGTGATGAGCAGTTCTTC.

This rearrangement joins TRBV6-1 to TRBJ2-7; 7 nucleotides match TRBD2. Germline trimming cut 5 bases from V and 4 bases from J; bases unmatched to any gene: 14. The CDR3 has 16 amino acids. Germline V gene lookup returns CDR1 MNHNS and CDR2 SASEGT. CDR3 sequence: CASSTTLLAGEYEQYF. CDR3 sequence (DNA): TGTGCCAGCAGTACAACCCTTCTCGCGGGAGAGTACGAGCAGTACTTC.